This TCR beta chain was retrieved from a study of CD8 T cells in Susac syndrome (dated by TCRdb to about 2019). Study-level background: Whether CD8+ T cell activation and differentiation in Susac syndrome was antigen driven was tested using repertoire sequencing. Results the study describes overall, beyond this receptor: The number of individuals in the TCR sequencing and HLA analysis was acknowledged as relatively small.

RNA was extracted with the RNeasy kit and roughly 0.5 to 1 ug was reverse transcribed using random hexamers. The immunoSEQ multiplex PCR assay, covering 54 Vbeta and 13 Jbeta segments, was used to amplify TCR beta CDR3 regions. PCR amplification bias was corrected by using a synthetic template baseline for primer optimization and computational correction. Concerning the study's data processing: Reads were annotated to V, D and J genes according to IMGT and were analyzed with immunoSEQ Analyzer, with only productive sequences retained. To calculate clonality, Shannon entropy was normalized by log2 of the number of productive unique sequences and then subtracted from one. For each patient and control, public and private clones were evaluated within the 100 most prevalent clones. Clones were defined as Susac-specific if absent from the healthy and MS cohorts, from 1052 published viral clones and from other ImmuneACCESS disease sequences. Clones were called with MiXCR by TCRdb after fastp trimmed the public reads at Q25, and only in-frame beta chains were retained. Every CDR3 protein is listed once, alongside the most common genes and DNA of its rows. These V and J calls derive from TCRdb rather than the authors' analysis. This sample comprises a few hundred thousand distinct CDR3 sequences, 95% of them detected only once. The biggest ten clones account for roughly 0.1% of the sample.

Peripheral blood CD8+ and CD4+ T cells from healthy donors, Susac syndrome patients and multiple sclerosis patients were profiled using high-throughput TCR beta sequencing. The multiple sclerosis controls were treatment-naive patients whose relapsing-remitting disease, either stable or active, fulfilled the revised McDonald criteria. CD8+ TEMRA cells were enriched by FACS, while bulk CD8+ and CD4+ T cells were purified by magnetic negative isolation. Blood was drawn into EDTA tubes, processed within 24 hours, and PBMCs were isolated by density gradient centrifugation. PBMCs intended for TCR sequencing were frozen in liquid nitrogen and were later thawed in a 37 degrees C water bath. The sorted or isolated CD4+, CD8+ and CD8+ TEMRA cells reached a purity of at least 90%. Concerning this clonotype: Its antigen is still unknown. It has no much larger one-base neighbor in the sample; base qualities were not kept.

Sequencing input: CD4+ T cells from PBMCs. The receptor was derived from a human donor with multiple sclerosis.

CDR3 reads: CSVDPASTDTQYF. The nucleotide sequence is given as TGCAGCGTTGATCCGGCTAGCACAGATACGCAGTATTTT. In this chain, TRBV29-1 is recombined with TRBJ2-3; the D gene remains uncertain. V and J lose 3 bases and 0 bases, and a span of 7 bases separates them. Via the germline V gene, CDR1 is SQVTM and CDR2 ANQGSEA. The CDR3 contains 13 residues, cysteine and phenylalanine counted. The CDR3 DNA has 39 bases and is translated from base 1.